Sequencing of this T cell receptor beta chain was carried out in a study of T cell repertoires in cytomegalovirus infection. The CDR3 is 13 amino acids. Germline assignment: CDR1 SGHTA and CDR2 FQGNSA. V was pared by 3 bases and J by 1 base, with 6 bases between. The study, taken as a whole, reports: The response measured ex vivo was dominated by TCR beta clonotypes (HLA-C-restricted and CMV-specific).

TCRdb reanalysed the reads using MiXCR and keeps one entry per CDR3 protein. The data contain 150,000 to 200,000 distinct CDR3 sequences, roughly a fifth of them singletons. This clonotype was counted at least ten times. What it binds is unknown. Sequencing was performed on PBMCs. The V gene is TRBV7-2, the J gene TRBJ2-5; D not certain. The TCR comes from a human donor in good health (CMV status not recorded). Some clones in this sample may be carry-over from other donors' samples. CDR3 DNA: TGTGCCAGCAGCTTTGAGATCCAAGAGACCCAGTACTTC. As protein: CASSFEIQETQYF.